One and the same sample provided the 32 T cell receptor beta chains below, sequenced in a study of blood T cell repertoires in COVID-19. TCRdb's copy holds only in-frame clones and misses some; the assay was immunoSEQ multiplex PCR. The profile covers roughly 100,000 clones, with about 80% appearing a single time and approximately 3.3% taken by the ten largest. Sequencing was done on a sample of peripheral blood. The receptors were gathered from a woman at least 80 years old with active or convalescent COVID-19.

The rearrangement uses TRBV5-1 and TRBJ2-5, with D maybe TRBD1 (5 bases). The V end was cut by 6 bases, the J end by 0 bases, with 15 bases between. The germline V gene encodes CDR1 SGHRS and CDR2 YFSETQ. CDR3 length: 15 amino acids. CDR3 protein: CASNVGPGYQETQYF. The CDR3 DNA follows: TGCGCCAGCAACGTGGGGCCAGGGTACCAAGAGACCCAGTACTTC.

CDR3 DNA: TGTGCCAGCAGCTTGACCGGGACTAGCGGGATGAAAAACAATGAGCAGTTCTTC. Its protein is CASSLTGTSGMKNNEQFF. The V and J genes are TRBV5-6 and TRBJ2-1; 13 bases are shared with TRBD2. The CDR3 has 18 residues. CDR1 is SGHDT, CDR2 YYEEEE, per germline. Losses at the gene ends were 1 base for V and 5 bases for J; bases not matched to a gene: 9.

The CDR3 sequence is CASSDTNQETQYF. Written as DNA, the CDR3 is TGTGCCAGCAGCGACACCAACCAAGAGACCCAGTACTTC. The rearrangement links TRBV9 to TRBJ2-5, with D hard to call. With 3 bases removed from V and 0 bases from J, the gap between germline ends came to 6 bases. Per germline, CDR1 SGDLS and CDR2 YYNGEE. This CDR3 comprises 13 residues.

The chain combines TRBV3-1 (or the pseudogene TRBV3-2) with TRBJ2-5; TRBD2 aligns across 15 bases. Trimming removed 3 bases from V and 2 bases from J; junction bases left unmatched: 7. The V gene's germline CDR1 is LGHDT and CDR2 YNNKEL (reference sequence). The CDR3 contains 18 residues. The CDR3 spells CASSHAGTSGGPQETQYF. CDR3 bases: TGTGCCAGCAGCCACGCCGGGACTAGCGGGGGGCCACAAGAGACCCAGTACTTC.

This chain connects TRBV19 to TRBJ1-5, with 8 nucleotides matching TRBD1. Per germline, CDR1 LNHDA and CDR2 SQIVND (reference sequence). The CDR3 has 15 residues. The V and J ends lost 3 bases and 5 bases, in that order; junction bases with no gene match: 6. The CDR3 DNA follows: TGTGCCAGTAGTATCCAGGGACAGGAGCATCAGCCCCAGCATTTT. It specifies CASSIQGQEHQPQHF. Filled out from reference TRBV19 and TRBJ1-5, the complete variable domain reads DGGITQSPKYLFRKEGQNVTLSCEQNLNHDAMYWYRQDPGQGLRLIYYSQIVNDFQKGDIAEGYSVSREKKESFPLTVTSAQKNPTAFYLCASSIQGQEHQPQHFGDGTRLSIL.

As DNA, the CDR3 is TGCGCCAGCAGCAGGTGGACAGGGGTCCCAGATACGCAGTATTTT. This gives the protein CASSRWTGVPDTQYF. V is TRBV5-1 and J is TRBJ2-3; 9 nucleotides agree with TRBD1. Germline V gene sequence: CDR1 SGHRS, CDR2 YFSETQ. The V gene end was trimmed by 4 bases and the J gene end by 4 bases; junction bases not matched to a gene: 7. The CDR3 consists of 15 residues. Full variable domain (rest looked up from reference TRBV5-1 and TRBJ2-3): KAGVTQTPRYLIKTRGQQVTLSCSPISGHRSVSWYQQTPGQGLQFLFEYFSETQRNKGNFPGRFSGRQFSNSRSEMNVSTLELGDSALYLCASSRWTGVPDTQYFGPGTRLTVL.

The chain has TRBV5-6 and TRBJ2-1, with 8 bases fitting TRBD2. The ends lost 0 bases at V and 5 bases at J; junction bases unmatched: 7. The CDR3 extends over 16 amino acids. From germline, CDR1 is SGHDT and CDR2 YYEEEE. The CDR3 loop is CASSLAGTSRDNEQFF. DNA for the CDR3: TGTGCCAGCAGCTTGGCCGGGACTAGTAGGGACAATGAGCAGTTCTTC.

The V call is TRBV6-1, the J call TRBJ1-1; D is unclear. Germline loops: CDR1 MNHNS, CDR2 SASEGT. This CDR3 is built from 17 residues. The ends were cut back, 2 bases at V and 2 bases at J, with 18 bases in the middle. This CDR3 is CASSEPRVFMANTEAFF. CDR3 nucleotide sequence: TGTGCCAGCAGTGAACCTCGGGTGTTTATGGCAAACACTGAAGCTTTCTTT.

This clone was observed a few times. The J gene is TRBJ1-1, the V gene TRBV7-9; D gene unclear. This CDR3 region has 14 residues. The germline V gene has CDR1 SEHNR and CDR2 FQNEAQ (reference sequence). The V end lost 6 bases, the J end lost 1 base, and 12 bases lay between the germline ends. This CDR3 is CASSKTGSNTEAFF. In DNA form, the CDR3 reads TGTGCCAGCAGTAAAACGGGGTCGAACACTGAAGCTTTCTTT.

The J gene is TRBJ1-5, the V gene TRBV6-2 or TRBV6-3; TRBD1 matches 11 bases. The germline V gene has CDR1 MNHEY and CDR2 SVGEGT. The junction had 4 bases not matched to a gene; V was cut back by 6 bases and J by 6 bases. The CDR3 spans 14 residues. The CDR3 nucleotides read TGTGCCAGCAGCCAAGGGACAGGGGGTCAGCCCCAGCATTTT. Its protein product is CASSQGTGGQPQHF.

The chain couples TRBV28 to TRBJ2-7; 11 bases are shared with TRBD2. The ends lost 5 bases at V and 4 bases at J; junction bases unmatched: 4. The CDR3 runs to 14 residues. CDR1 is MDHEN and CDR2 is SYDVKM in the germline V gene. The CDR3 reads CASSPSGRTYEQYF. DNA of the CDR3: TGTGCCAGCAGTCCTAGCGGGAGGACATACGAGCAGTACTTC.

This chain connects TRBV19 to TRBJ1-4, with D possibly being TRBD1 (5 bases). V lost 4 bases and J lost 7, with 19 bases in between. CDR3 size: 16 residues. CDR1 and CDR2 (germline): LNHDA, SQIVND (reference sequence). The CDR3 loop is CASSTPRQQLAEKLFF. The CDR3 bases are TGTGCCAGTAGTACGCCTCGACAGCAACTGGCTGAAAAACTGTTTTTT.

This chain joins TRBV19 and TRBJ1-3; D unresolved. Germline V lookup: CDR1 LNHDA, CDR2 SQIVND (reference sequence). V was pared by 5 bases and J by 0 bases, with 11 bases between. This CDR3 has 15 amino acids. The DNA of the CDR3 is TGTGCCAGTAGTGTTTCCCCTACCTCTGGAAACACCATATATTTT. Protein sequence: CASSVSPTSGNTIYF.

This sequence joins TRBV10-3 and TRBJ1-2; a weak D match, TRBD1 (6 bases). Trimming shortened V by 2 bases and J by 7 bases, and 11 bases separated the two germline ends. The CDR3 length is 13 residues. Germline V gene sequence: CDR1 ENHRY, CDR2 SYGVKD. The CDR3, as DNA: TGTGCCATCAGTGAGAACAGGGATGGTGGCTACACCTTC. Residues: CAISENRDGGYTF.

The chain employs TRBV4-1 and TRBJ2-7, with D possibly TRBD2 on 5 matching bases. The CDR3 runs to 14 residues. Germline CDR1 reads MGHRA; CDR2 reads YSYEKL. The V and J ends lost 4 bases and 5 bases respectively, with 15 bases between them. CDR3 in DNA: TGCGCCAGCAGCCCAGTTGAGGGAATGAACGAGCAGTACTTC. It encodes CASSPVEGMNEQYF.

Written as DNA, the CDR3 is TGTGCCAGCAGTTTATCGAGGACCGGGGAGCTGTTTTTT. It is translated as CASSLSRTGELFF. This rearrangement joins TRBV28 to TRBJ2-2; D unclear. Germline V gene lookup returns CDR1 MDHEN and CDR2 SYDVKM. The germline V and J ends were trimmed by 1 base and 5 bases, with 5 bases remaining between them. The CDR3 has 13 amino acids.

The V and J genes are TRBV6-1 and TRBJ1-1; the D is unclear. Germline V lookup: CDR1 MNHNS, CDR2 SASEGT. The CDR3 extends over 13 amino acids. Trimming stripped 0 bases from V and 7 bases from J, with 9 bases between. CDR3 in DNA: TGTGCCAGCAGTGAAGCTTGGGCAGGTGAAGCTTTCTTT. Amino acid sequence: CASSEAWAGEAFF.

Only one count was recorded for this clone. The CDR3 DNA follows: TGTGCCAGCAGTCTTCCGGGAAACACTTATGGCTACACCTTC. Translation: CASSLPGNTYGYTF. The rearrangement uses TRBV6-5 and TRBJ1-2, with D hard to call. In germline, CDR1 is MNHEY, CDR2 SVGAGI. V lost 5 bases, J lost 5 bases, and 15 bases lay in between. The CDR3 spans 14 residues.

The CDR3 region has the DNA TGCGCCAGCAGCTTGGCCAGCGGAGGGAGCTCCTTCGGGGCCAACGTCCTGACTTTC. It codes for CASSLASGGSSFGANVLTF. The chain has TRBV5-1 and TRBJ2-6, with D possibly being TRBD2 (6 bases). The CDR3 consists of 19 residues. V lost 0 bases and J lost 4, with 20 bases in between. Germline CDR1 reads SGHRS; CDR2 reads YFSETQ.

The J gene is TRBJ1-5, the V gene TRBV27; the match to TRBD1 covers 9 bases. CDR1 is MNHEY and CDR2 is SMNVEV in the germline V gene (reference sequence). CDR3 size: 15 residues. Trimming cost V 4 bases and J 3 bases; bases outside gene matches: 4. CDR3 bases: TGTGCCAGCAGTTCCCGGGACAGGGTCAATCAGCCCCAGCATTTT. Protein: CASSSRDRVNQPQHF.

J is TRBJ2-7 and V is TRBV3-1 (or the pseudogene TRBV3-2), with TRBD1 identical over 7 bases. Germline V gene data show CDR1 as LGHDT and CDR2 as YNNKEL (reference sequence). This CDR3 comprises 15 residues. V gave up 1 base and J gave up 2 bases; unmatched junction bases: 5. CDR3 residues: CASSQGPGQTYEQYF. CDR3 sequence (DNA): TGTGCCAGCAGCCAAGGACCGGGACAGACCTACGAGCAGTACTTC.

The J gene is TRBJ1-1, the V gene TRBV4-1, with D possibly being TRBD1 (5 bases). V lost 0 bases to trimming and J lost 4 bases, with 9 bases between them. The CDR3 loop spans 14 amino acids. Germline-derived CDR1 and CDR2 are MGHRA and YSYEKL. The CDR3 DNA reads TGCGCCAGCAGCCAAGATTGGGGGGTCACTGAAGCTTTCTTT. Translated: CASSQDWGVTEAFF.

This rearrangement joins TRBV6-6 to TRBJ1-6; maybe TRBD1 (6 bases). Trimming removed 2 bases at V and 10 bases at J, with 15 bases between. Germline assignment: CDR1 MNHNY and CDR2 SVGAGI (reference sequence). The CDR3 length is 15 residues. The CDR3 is CASSYRQAAKSPLHF. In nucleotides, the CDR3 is TGTGCCAGCAGTTACCGACAGGCCGCGAAATCACCCCTCCACTTT.

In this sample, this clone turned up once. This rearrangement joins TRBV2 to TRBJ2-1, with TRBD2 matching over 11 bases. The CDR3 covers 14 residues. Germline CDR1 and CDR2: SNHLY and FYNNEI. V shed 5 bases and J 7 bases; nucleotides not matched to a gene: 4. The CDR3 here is CASSYSGRGNEQFF. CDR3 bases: TGTGCCAGCAGTTATAGCGGGAGGGGAAATGAGCAGTTCTTC. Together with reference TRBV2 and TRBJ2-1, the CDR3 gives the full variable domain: EPEVTQTPSHQVTQMGQEVILRCVPISNHLYFYWYRQILGQKVEFLVSFYNNEISEKSEIFDDQFSVERPDGSNFTLKIRSTKLEDSAMYFCASSYSGRGNEQFFGPGTRLTVL.

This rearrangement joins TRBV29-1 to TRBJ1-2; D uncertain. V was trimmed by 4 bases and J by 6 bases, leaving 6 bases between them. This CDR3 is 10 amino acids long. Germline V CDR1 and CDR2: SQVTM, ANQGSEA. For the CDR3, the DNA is TGCAGCGTTGTGGGAGATGGCTACACCTTC. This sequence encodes CSVVGDGYTF.

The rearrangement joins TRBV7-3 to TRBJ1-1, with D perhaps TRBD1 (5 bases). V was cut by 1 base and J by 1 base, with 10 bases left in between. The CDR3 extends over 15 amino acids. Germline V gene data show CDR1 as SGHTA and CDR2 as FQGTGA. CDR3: CASSLRGGTNTEAFF. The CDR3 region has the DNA TGTGCCAGCAGCTTAAGGGGCGGGACGAACACTGAAGCTTTCTTT.

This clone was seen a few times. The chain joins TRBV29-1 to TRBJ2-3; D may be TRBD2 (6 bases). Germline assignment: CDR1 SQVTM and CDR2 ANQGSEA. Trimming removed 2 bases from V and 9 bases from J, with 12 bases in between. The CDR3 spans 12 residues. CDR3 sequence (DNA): TGCAGCGTTGAATTGGGGGGTGGGACGCAGTATTTT. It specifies CSVELGGGTQYF.

The CDR3 DNA is TGCAGTGCAAGTACAGGGGGCGCGGGGTCACCCCTCCACTTT. Residues: CSASTGGAGSPLHF. The rearrangement links TRBV20-1 to TRBJ1-6; 9 bases align to TRBD1. This CDR3 is built from 14 residues. CDR1 and CDR2 (germline): DFQATT, SNEGSKA (reference sequence). The J segment lost 10 bases and the V segment lost 6 bases, leaving 10 bases of the junction unmatched.

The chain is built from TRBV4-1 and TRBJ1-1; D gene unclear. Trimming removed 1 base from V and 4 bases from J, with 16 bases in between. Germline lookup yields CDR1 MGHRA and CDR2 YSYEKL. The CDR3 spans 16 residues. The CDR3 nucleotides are TGCGCCAGCAGCCAAGTGGGAGGGATCTCTGGCACTGAAGCTTTCTTT. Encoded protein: CASSQVGGISGTEAFF.

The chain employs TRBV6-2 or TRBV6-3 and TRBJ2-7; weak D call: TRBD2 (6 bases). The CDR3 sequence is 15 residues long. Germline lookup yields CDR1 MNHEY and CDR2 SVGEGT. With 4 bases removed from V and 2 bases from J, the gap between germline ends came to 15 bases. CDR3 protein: CASSSGTGKTYEQYF. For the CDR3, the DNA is TGTGCCAGCAGTTCAGGGACTGGAAAGACCTACGAGCAGTACTTC.

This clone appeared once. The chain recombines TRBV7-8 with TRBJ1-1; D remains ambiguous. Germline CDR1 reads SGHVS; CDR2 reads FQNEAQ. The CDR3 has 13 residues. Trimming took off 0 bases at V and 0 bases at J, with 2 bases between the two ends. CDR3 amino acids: CASSLALNTEAFF. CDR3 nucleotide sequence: TGTGCCAGCAGCTTAGCCTTGAACACTGAAGCTTTCTTT.

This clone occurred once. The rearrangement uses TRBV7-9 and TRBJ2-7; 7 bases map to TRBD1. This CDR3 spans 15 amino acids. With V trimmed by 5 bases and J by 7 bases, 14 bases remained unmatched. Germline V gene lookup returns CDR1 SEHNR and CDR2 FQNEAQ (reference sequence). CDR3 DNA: TGTGCCAGCAGCACCGGACAGGACGGCACGATTGAGCAGTACTTC. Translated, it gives CASSTGQDGTIEQYF.